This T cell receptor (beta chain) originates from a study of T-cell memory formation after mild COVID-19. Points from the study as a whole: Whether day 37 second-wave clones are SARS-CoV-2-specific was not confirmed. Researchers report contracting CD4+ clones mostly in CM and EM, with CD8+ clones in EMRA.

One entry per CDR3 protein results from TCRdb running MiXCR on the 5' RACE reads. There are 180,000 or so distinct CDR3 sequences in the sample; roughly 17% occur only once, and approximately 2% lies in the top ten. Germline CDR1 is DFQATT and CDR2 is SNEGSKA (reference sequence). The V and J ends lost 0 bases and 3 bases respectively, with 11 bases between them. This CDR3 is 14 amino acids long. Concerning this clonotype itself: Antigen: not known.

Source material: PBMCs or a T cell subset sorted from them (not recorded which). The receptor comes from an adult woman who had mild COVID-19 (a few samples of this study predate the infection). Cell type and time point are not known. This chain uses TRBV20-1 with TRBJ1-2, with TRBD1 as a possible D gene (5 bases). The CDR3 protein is CSARDVGRDYGYTF. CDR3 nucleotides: TGCAGTGCTAGAGATGTTGGCAGGGACTATGGCTACACCTTC.